This TCR beta chain came from a study of CD8 T cells in Susac syndrome. The RNA input was roughly 0.45 to 1 ug, and it was reverse transcribed with random hexamers. Via MiXCR, TCRdb re-called the immunoSEQ multiplex PCR reads, giving one row per CDR3 protein. This sample yields 110,000 or so distinct CDR3 sequences, of which 85% to 95% are seen a single time; approximately 0.13% belongs to the top ten. The TCR comes from a human donor in good health. The specimen sequenced was CD8+ T cells from PBMCs.

The CDR3 region has the DNA TGTGCCAGATACGGGGGGATGAATGGCTACACCTTC. It codes for CARYGGMNGYTF. The V and J genes are TRBV2 and TRBJ1-2, with a weak D call TRBD1 (5 bases). Germline CDR1 SNHLY, CDR2 FYNNEI. V gave up 9 bases and J gave up 6 bases, with 14 bases separating them. This CDR3 has 12 amino acids.